The entry below describes one T cell receptor (beta chain). As yet, its antigen is unknown. Study processing details: Out-of-frame sequences were removed, leaving roughly 2,200,000 distinct TCRbeta sequences. Libraries were prepared by immunoSEQ multiplex PCR; TCRdb keeps only in-frame clonotypes and omits some of them. From that table come the V and J calls and clone size; the DNA was used to work out D and trimming. The sample yields 40,000 to 55,000 clones, 80% seen once. CDR3 length: 18 residues. Trimming pared 5 bases from V and 0 bases from J, leaving 21 bases between. CDR1 and CDR2 from the germline V gene are PRHDT and FYEKMQ (reference sequence). This specimen belongs to a study of memory CD4+ T cells and cytomegalovirus serostatus. Overall study results and limits: Each of roughly 65 CMV-associated TCRbeta sequences occurred in one to five individuals. A US-trained random forest predicted CMV serostatus with median AUC around 0.91.

Single viable CD3+CD4+CD8-CD45RO+ cells were sorted as the memory CD4+ T cells. Positive selection with CD4 microbeads enriched total CD4+ T cells. This sequence originates from an adult in good health and CMV-seropositive. The sequenced sample consisted of memory CD4+ T cells from blood. This chain uses TRBV13 with TRBJ2-3, with a tentative D call TRBD2 (6 bases). The CDR3, as DNA: TGTGCCAGCAGCCAGCGTACCGGGAGTATGTCTAGCACAGATACGCAGTATTTT. It is translated as CASSQRTGSMSSTDTQYF. The variable domain in full, completed from reference TRBV13 and TRBJ2-3, reads AAGVIQSPRHLIKEKRETATLKCYPIPRHDTVYWYQQGPGQDPQFLISFYEKMQSDKGSIPDRFSAQQFSDYHSELNMSSLELGDSALYFCASSQRTGSMSSTDTQYFGPGTRLTVL.